This T cell receptor beta chain appears in the sequencing data of a study of blood T cell repertoires in COVID-19. Study at large: T cells, B-cell-depleted T cells, or PBMCs provided the cDNA or gDNA that served as material.

As processed by the authors: Quantification of nucleated cells was approximated via reference gene primer amplification. TCRdb's table, derived via immunoSEQ multiplex PCR, lists solely in-frame clones and lacks some. V, J and clone size reflect that table, while D and trimming were determined from the DNA. The data hold approximately 59,000 clones, with roughly 81% observed a single time. The CDR3 contains 15 residues. Germline V CDR1 and CDR2: LNHDA, SQIVND (reference sequence). Trimming pared 10 bases from V and 0 bases from J, leaving 16 bases between. The chain is built from TRBV19 and TRBJ1-3; no reliable D call. Sequencing was carried out using peripheral blood. The sequence was obtained from a man aged 80 or over with acute or convalescent COVID-19. In nucleotides, the CDR3 is TGTGCCACCTCTCGCGGGATCAGCTCTGGAAACACCATATATTTT. Translated, it gives CATSRGISSGNTIYF.